This T cell receptor beta chain was sequenced in a study of blood T cell repertoires in COVID-19. Study overall: Italy, Spain and the United States were the sources of the convalescent and acute COVID-19 samples. The cDNA or gDNA used as material had been derived from T cells, B-cell-depleted T cells, or PBMCs.

Sequencing used immunoSEQ multiplex PCR; TCRdb keeps in-frame clones, though not all of them. The top ten clones hold more than 6.5% of a sample with a few hundred thousand clones, about 87% of them seen once. Material for sequencing was peripheral blood. This clonotype was obtained from a woman aged 70-85 years with active or convalescent COVID-19.

CDR3 nucleotide sequence: TGTGCCAGTAGTCCCTTGGCAGGGGGATTGTTCATCTATGGCTACACCTTC. The encoded protein is CASSPLAGGLFIYGYTF. The gene calls are TRBV19 and TRBJ1-2, with 7 bases lining up with TRBD1. This CDR3 spans 17 amino acids. Germline V gene data show CDR1 as LNHDA and CDR2 as SQIVND (reference sequence). V was clipped by 5 bases and J by 4 bases; unmatched bases: 16.